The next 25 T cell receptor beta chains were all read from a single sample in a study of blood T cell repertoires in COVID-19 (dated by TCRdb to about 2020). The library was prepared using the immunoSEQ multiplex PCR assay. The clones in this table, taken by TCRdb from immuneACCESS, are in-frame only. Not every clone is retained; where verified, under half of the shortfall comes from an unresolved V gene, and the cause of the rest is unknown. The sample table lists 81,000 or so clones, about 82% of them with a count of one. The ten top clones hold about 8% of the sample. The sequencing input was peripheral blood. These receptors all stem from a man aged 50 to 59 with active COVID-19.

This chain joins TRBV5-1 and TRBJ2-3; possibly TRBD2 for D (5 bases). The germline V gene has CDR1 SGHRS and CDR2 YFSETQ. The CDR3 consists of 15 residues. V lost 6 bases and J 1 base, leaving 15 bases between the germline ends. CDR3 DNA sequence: TGCGCCAGCAAGTACCGACCCGGGGGCACAGATACGCAGTATTTT. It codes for CASKYRPGGTDTQYF.

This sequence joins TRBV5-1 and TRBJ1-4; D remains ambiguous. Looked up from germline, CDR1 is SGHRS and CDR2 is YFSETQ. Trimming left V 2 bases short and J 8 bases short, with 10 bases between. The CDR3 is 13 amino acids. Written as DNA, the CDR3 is TGCGCCAGCAGCTTCCGGGGTCCAGAAAAACTGTTTTTT. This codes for CASSFRGPEKLFF.

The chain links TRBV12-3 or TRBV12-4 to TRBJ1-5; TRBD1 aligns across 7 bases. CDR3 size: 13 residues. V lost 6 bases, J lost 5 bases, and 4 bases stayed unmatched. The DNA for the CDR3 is TGTGCCAGCAGACTGCAGGGGGATCAGCCCCAGCATTTT. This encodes CASRLQGDQPQHF.

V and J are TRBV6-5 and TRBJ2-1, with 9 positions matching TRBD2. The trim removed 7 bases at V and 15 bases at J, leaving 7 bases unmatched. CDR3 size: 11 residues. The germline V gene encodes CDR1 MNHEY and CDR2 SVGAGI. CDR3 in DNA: TGTGCCAGCACAGTAGCGGGAGAATCGTTCTTC. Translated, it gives CASTVAGESFF.

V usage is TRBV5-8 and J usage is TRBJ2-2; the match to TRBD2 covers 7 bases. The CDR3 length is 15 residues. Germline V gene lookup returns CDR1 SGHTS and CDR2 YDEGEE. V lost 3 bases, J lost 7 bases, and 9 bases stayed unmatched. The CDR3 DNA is TGTGCCAGCAGCTCCGTGGCGGGAGCTTTCGGGGAGCTGTTTTTT. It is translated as CASSSVAGAFGELFF.

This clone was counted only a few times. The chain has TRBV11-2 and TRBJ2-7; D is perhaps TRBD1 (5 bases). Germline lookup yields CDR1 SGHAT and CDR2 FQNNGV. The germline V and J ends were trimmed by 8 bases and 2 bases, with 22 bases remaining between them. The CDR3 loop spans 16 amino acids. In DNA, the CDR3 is TGTGCCAGCCGGTCTGATCCACGTGAAGGGGCCTACGAGCAGTACTTC. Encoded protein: CASRSDPREGAYEQYF.

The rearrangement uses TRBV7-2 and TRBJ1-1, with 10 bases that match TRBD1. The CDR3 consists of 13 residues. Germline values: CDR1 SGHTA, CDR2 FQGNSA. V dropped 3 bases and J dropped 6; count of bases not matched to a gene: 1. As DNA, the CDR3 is TGTGCCAGCAGCTTGGACAGGGGGTCTGAAGCTTTCTTT. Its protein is CASSLDRGSEAFF.

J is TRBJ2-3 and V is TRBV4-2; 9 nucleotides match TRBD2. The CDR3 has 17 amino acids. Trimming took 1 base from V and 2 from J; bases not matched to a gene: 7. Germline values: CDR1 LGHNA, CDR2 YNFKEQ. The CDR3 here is CASSQGESSGATDTQYF. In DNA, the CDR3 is TGTGCCAGCAGCCAAGGGGAATCTAGCGGGGCCACAGATACGCAGTATTTT.

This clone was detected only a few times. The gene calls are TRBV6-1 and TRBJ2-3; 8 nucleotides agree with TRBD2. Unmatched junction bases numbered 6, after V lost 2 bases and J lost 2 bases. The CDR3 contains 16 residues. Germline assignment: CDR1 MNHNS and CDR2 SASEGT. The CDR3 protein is CASSEKIAGFTDTQYF. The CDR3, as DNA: TGTGCCAGCAGTGAAAAAATAGCGGGGTTCACAGATACGCAGTATTTT.

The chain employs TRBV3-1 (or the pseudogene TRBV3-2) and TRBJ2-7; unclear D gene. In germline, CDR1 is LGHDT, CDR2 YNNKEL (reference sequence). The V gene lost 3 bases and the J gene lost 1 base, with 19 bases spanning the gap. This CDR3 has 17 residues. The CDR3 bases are TGTGCCAGCAGCCAGTCGAGAGCTGGCGGTCTGTCCTACGAGCAGTACTTC. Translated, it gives CASSQSRAGGLSYEQYF.

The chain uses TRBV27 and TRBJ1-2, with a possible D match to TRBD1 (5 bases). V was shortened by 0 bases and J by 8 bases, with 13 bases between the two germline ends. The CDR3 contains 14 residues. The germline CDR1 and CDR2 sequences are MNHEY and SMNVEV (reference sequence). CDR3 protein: CASSLSAGLGGYTF. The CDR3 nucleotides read TGTGCCAGCAGTTTATCGGCAGGGTTAGGGGGCTACACCTTC.

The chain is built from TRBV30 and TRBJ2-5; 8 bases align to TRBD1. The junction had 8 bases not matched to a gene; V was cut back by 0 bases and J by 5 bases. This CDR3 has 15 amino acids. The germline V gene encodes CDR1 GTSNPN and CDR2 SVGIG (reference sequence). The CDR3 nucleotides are TGTGCCTGGAGTGTAAGTCAGGGGGCGTGGGAGACCCAGTACTTC. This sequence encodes CAWSVSQGAWETQYF.

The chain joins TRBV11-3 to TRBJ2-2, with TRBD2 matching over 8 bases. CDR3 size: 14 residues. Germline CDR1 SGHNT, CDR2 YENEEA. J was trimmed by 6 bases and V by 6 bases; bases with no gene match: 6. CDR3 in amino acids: CASSSGTRAGELFF. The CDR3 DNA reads TGTGCCAGCAGTAGCGGGACTCGGGCCGGGGAGCTGTTTTTT.

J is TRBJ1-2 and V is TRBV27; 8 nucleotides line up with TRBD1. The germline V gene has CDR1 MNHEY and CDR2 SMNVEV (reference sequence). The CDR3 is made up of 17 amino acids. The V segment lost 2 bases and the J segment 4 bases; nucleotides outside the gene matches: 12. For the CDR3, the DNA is TGTGCCAGCAGTTTAGATCCCCCCGGACAGGGTGGCTATGGCTACACCTTC. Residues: CASSLDPPGQGGYGYTF.

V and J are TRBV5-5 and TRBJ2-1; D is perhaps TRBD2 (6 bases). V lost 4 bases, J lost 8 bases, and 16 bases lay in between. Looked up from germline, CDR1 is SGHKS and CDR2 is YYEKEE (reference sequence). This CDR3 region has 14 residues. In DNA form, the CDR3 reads TGTGCCAGCAGCCATAGCGGACGGAAGGATGAGCAGTTCTTC. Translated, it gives CASSHSGRKDEQFF.

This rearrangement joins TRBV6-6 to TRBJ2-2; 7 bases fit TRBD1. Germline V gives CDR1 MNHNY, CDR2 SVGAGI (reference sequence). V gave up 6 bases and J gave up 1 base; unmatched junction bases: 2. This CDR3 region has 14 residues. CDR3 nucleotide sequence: TGTGCCAGCAGGAGGACAGGGAACACCGGGGAGCTGTTTTTT. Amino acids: CASRRTGNTGELFF.

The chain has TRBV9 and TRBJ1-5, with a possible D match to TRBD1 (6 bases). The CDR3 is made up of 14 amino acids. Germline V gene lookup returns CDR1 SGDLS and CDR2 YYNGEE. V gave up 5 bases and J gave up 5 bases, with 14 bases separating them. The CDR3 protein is CASSGGGPDQPQHF. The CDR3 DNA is TGTGCCAGCAGTGGGGGGGGGCCCGATCAGCCCCAGCATTTT.

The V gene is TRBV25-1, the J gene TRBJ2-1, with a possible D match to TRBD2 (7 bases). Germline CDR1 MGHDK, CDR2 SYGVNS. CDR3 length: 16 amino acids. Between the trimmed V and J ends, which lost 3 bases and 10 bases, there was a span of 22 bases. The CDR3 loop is CASSDPRGAPWGEQFF. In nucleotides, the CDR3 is TGTGCCAGCAGTGACCCTCGGGGGGCCCCATGGGGGGAGCAGTTCTTC. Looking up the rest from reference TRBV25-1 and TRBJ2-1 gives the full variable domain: EADIYQTPRYLVIGTGKKITLECSQTMGHDKMYWYQQDPGMELHLIHYSYGVNSTEKGDLSSESTVSRIRTEHFPLTLESARPSHTSQYLCASSDPRGAPWGEQFFGPGTRLTVL.

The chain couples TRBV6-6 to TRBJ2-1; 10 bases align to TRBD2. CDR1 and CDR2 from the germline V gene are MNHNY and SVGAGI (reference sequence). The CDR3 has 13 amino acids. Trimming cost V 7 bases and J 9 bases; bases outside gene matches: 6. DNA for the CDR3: TGTGCCAGCAACCTAGCGGGAGTCGCTGAGCAGTTCTTC. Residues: CASNLAGVAEQFF.

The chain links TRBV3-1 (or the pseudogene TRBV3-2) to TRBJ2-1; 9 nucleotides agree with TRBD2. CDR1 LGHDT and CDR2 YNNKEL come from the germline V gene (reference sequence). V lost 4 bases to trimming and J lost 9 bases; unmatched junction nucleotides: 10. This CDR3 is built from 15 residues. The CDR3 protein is CASSPPARGGSEQFF. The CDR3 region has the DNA TGTGCCAGCAGCCCTCCTGCGCGGGGGGGCAGTGAGCAGTTCTTC.

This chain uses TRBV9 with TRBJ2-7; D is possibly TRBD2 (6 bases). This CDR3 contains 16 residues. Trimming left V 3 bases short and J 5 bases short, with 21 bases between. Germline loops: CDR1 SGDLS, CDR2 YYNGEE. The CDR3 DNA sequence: TGTGCCAGCAGCGCATCCCCTTTACTAGCCCCCAACGAGCAGTACTTC. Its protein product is CASSASPLLAPNEQYF.

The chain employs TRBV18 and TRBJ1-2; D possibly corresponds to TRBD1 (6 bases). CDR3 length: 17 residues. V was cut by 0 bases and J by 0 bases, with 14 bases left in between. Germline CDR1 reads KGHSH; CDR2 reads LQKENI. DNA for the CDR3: TGTGCCAGCTCACCACCGGGGGCCAGCTCAGCTAACTATGGCTACACCTTC. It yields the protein CASSPPGASSANYGYTF.

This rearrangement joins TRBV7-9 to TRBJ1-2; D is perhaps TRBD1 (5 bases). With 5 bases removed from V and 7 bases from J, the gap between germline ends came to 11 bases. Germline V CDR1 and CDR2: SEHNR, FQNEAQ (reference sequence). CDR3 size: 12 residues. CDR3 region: CASSVGGVGYTF. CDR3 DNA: TGTGCCAGCAGCGTTGGGGGGGTTGGCTACACCTTC.

The CDR3 is CASSQDPGTYEQYF. CDR3 DNA sequence: TGCGCCAGCAGCCAAGATCCGGGAACCTACGAGCAGTACTTC. The chain couples TRBV4-1 to TRBJ2-7; tentative D call: TRBD2 (5 bases). This CDR3 has 14 residues. Trimming took 0 bases from V and 2 from J, leaving 8 bases between them. CDR1 and CDR2 (germline): MGHRA, YSYEKL.

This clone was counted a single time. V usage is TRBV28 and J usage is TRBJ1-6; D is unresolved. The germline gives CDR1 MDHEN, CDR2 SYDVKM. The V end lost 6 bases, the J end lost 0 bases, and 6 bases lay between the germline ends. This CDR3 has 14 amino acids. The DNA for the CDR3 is TGTGCCAGCAGGGGGAGCTCCTATAATTCACCCCTCCACTTT. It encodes CASRGSSYNSPLHF.